The entry below gives a single T cell receptor (beta chain) sequence along with its context. The specificity of this receptor is unknown. The input lacks base qualities; no much larger clone sits a single base away. This sample was taken from a study of blood T cell repertoires in COVID-19 (TCRdb year 2020). General notes on the study: Collaborator samples came from the United States, Italy and Spain and covered acute and convalescent phases of COVID-19. A de-identified subject ID, COVID-19 status, age in years and sex were almost always included in the sample metadata. Samples came from the ongoing ImmuneRACE study (first 160 participants) plus 1,254 subjects from 6 global collaborators. The prospective study material was composed of cDNA or gDNA derived from T cells, B-cell-depleted T cells, or PBMCs. Subjects who had been exposed to COVID-19, were actively infected with it, or had recovered from it provided the deeply sampled blood TCRbeta repertoires that made up the dataset. Where available, HLA class I and class II types were taken from metadata supplied by the sample provider and were not determined by assay-based typing. The repertoires were made available in a free public database intended to serve as a resource for research on the immune response to SARS-CoV-2. Broad study findings and their caveats: Clinical and demographic metadata were provided uncurated, with the amount varying by source and participant.

The CDR3 starts with the cysteine, ends with the phenylalanine, and has 17 residues. Kept here is only the CDR3 DNA, which spans 51 bases and is read in frame from base 1. CDR1 and CDR2 (KGHSH, LQKENI) derive from the germline V gene. Trimmed from V: 4 bases; trimmed from J: 4 bases; junction bases lacking a gene match: 14. The immunoSEQ Assay, a bias-controlled multiplex PCR, was used to amplify TCRbeta CDR3 regions from genomic DNA. The study's processing was this. Nucleated cell counts per sample were estimated from amplification of reference gene primers within the assay. To quantify the absolute abundance of each unique TCRbeta CDR3 rearrangement, sequence reads were collapsed and filtered. Productive Simpson clonality was computed per sample as the square root of Simpson's diversity index over productive rearrangements. Not all clones reach the TCRdb copy of this immuneACCESS table, which keeps in-frame sequences only. Checked studies attribute under half of the gap to unresolved V genes and leave the rest unexplained. V, J and clone size derive from that table, while D and trimming were established from the DNA sequence. The sample table lists approximately 170,000 clones, around 81% of them with a count of one. Together, the top ten hold approximately 9.9% of the sample.

Whole blood was collected in K2EDTA tubes by collaborating institutions according to the institutions' own protocols. Collaborator samples were shipped for TCRbeta analysis as frozen whole blood, isolated PBMCs, or DNA extracted from either sample type. The specimen sequenced was peripheral blood. This clonotype was obtained from a man between 60 and 75 years old with active or convalescent COVID-19. The V and J segments used are TRBV18 and TRBJ2-5; the central 8 bases match TRBD2. The CDR3 protein is CASSLSRGLEGGETQYF. In nucleotide form, the sequence is TGTGCCAGCTCACTAAGCCGGGGACTAGAAGGGGGAGAGACCCAGTACTTC. Reference TRBV18 and TRBJ2-5 genes cover what lies past the CDR3, so the full variable domain is NAGVMQNPRHLVRRRGQEARLRCSPMKGHSHVYWYRQLPEEGLKFMVYLQKENIIDESGMPKERFSAEFPKEGPSILRIQQVVRGDSAAYFCASSLSRGLEGGETQYFGPGTRLLVL.